The 10 T cell receptor beta chains reported below all come from one sample, sequenced in a study of stem cell transplantation in POMP-related autoinflammatory disease. TCRdb's table, derived via immunoSEQ multiplex PCR, lists solely in-frame clones and lacks some. The table includes 20,000 to 30,000 clones, 82% detected once. Sequenced here: CD4+ T cells from PBMCs, sampled before stem cell transplantation. These receptors all stem from a human donor with POMP-related autoinflammation and immune dysregulation (PRAID).

J is TRBJ2-3 and V is TRBV5-4, with D unclear. The CDR3 has 14 residues. The germline V and J ends were trimmed by 5 bases and 1 base, with 11 bases remaining between them. Per the germline V gene, CDR1 is SGHNT and CDR2 is YYREEE (reference sequence). The CDR3 coding sequence is TGTGCCAGCAGTACGGTGGTGCGCACAGATACGCAGTATTTT. This encodes CASSTVVRTDTQYF.

The V and J genes are TRBV30 and TRBJ2-3; TRBD1 aligns across 7 bases. V dropped 4 bases and J dropped 0; count of bases not matched to a gene: 4. The CDR3 loop spans 14 amino acids. The germline V gene encodes CDR1 GTSNPN and CDR2 SVGIG (reference sequence). This chain's CDR3 is CAWKRQGSTDTQYF. Written as DNA, the CDR3 is TGTGCCTGGAAGCGACAGGGCAGCACAGATACGCAGTATTTT.

This clone was detected once. The chain employs TRBV12-5 and TRBJ1-2, with 10 bases fitting TRBD1. This CDR3 has 15 amino acids. V lost 6 bases, J lost 7 bases, and 11 bases stayed unmatched. Germline V CDR1 and CDR2: LGHNT, FRNRAP. CDR3 residues: CASGSLDRGPTGYTF. The CDR3 nucleotides read TGTGCTAGTGGATCCCTAGACAGGGGGCCTACTGGCTACACCTTC.

The V call is TRBV5-1, the J call TRBJ2-1; D could derive from TRBD1 or TRBD2 (5 bases each). Trimming removed 1 base from V and 9 bases from J, with 14 bases in between. The CDR3 contains 14 residues. Germline V gene data show CDR1 as SGHRS and CDR2 as YFSETQ. CDR3 protein: CASSLSQAGTEQFF. CDR3 sequence (DNA): TGCGCCAGCAGCTTGAGCCAGGCCGGGACTGAGCAGTTCTTC.

This chain links TRBV7-6 with TRBJ2-6; D tentatively fits TRBD1 or TRBD2 (5 bases each). Trimming stripped 0 bases from V and 1 base from J, with 10 bases between. The germline V gene encodes CDR1 SGHVS and CDR2 FNYEAQ. The CDR3 is made up of 17 amino acids. The CDR3 DNA reads TGTGCCAGCAGCTTAGCGGGGAGACAGTCTGGGGCCAACGTCCTGACTTTC. Its translation is CASSLAGRQSGANVLTF.

J is TRBJ1-2 and V is TRBV7-2, with D hard to call. Germline V gene data show CDR1 as SGHTA and CDR2 as FQGNSA. This CDR3 has 15 amino acids. Trimming cost V 2 bases and J 1 base, with 11 bases left between them. CDR3 loop: CASSLFGGLNYGYTF. The CDR3 DNA reads as TGTGCCAGCAGCTTATTTGGCGGGCTTAACTATGGCTACACCTTC.

The genes are TRBV9 and TRBJ2-1; the match to TRBD2 covers 10 bases. J was trimmed by 4 bases and V by 3 bases; bases with no gene match: 7. Germline V gives CDR1 SGDLS, CDR2 YYNGEE. This CDR3 has 16 residues. CDR3 coding DNA: TGTGCCAGCAGCGCGTCGAGGACTAGCGGTTACAATGAGCAGTTCTTC. Protein: CASSASRTSGYNEQFF.

This chain connects TRBV2 to TRBJ2-5; 9 nucleotides match TRBD1. The CDR3 is 15 amino acids. CDR1 is SNHLY and CDR2 is FYNNEI in the germline V gene. The junction had 8 bases not matched to a gene; V was cut back by 6 bases and J by 3 bases. The CDR3 nucleotides read TGTGCCAGCAGGAAACAGGGGGCGGGTGAAGAGACCCAGTACTTC. Its translation is CASRKQGAGEETQYF.

V usage is TRBV11-1 and J usage is TRBJ1-1; 9 bases agree with TRBD1. Germline trimming cut 1 base from V and 4 bases from J; bases unmatched to any gene: 16. Germline V gene data show CDR1 as SGHAT and CDR2 as FQDESV (reference sequence). The CDR3 consists of 19 residues. CDR3 region: CASSLGRRTGDIVSTEAFF. In DNA form, the CDR3 reads TGTGCCAGCAGCTTAGGCCGTCGGACAGGGGACATCGTAAGCACTGAAGCTTTCTTT.

The CDR3 sequence: CASSLLAGDYNEQFF. Here the CDR3 DNA reads TGCGCCAGCAGCTTGCTAGCGGGAGACTACAATGAGCAGTTCTTC. This chain uses TRBV5-1 with TRBJ2-1; 10 positions agree with TRBD2. The CDR3 extends over 15 amino acids. Germline V gives CDR1 SGHRS, CDR2 YFSETQ. V shed 1 base and J 3 bases; nucleotides not matched to a gene: 1.